One sample yielded the 24 T cell receptor beta chains listed below, sequenced in a study of cytomegalovirus exposure and HLA in healthy donors. Primers for the PCR totalled 60 Vbeta and 13 Jbeta. The data were produced by immunoSEQ multiplex PCR, yet TCRdb's version contains in-frame clones alone and is incomplete. The sample has 95,000 to 100,000 clones, 60% to 75% seen once. The specimen sequenced was PBMCs. The receptors were gathered from a man in his fifties in good health and CMV-seronegative.

The chain has TRBV29-1 and TRBJ2-1, with 8 bases aligning to TRBD2. The CDR3 is 15 residues long. Germline V CDR1 and CDR2: SQVTM, ANQGSEA. Trimming removed 6 bases from V and 10 bases from J; junction bases left unmatched: 17. DNA of the CDR3: TGCAGCGTAATCGGGACGCGGGAGGTAATTGGGGAGCAGTTCTTC. Protein: CSVIGTREVIGEQFF.

This chain joins TRBV7-3 and TRBJ2-5; no clear D gene. Trimming took 0 bases from V and 5 from J, leaving 7 bases between them. The CDR3 is 13 amino acids. Germline CDR1 and CDR2: SGHTA and FQGTGA. CDR3 protein: CASSLTSSETQYF. The CDR3 DNA sequence: TGTGCCAGCAGCTTAACCAGTTCGGAGACCCAGTACTTC.

In this sample, this clone turned up once. The J gene is TRBJ2-3, the V gene TRBV19; 10 positions agree with TRBD1. CDR3 length: 13 amino acids. CDR1 is LNHDA and CDR2 is SQIVND in the germline V gene (reference sequence). Trimming cost V 7 bases and J 5 bases; bases outside gene matches: 3. The CDR3 DNA reads as TGTGCCAGTAAGGGGGACAGGGGAGATACGCAGTATTTT. Amino acid sequence: CASKGDRGDTQYF.

The chain carries TRBV2 and TRBJ1-5; D gene ambiguous. V was clipped by 6 bases and J by 6 bases, with 9 bases between them. The CDR3 extends over 12 amino acids. The germline V gene has CDR1 SNHLY and CDR2 FYNNEI. In nucleotides, the CDR3 is TGTGCCAGCAGGGTTGAGGGTCAGCCCCAGCATTTT. This sequence encodes CASRVEGQPQHF.

This sequence joins TRBV5-1 and TRBJ2-7; 9 bases match TRBD2. The ends lost 0 bases at V and 2 bases at J; junction bases unmatched: 3. The germline gives CDR1 SGHRS, CDR2 YFSETQ. This CDR3 contains 15 residues. CDR3 in DNA: TGCGCCAGCAGCTTGGGACTAGCGGAGACCTACGAGCAGTACTTC. Protein: CASSLGLAETYEQYF.

The chain combines TRBV28 with TRBJ1-1; D is undetermined. Germline CDR1 and CDR2: MDHEN and SYDVKM. This CDR3 has 13 amino acids. V lost 6 bases, J lost 1 base, and 9 bases lay in between. CDR3 DNA: TGTGCCAGCAGGTTGGCGGGGAACACTGAAGCTTTCTTT. Translation: CASRLAGNTEAFF.

The CDR3 coding sequence is TGTGCCACCAGCAGGATAACACATGAAGAGACCCAGTACTTC. This gives the protein CATSRITHEETQYF. This rearrangement joins TRBV15 to TRBJ2-5; D remains unclear. CDR3 size: 14 residues. CDR1 and CDR2 (germline): LNHNV, YYDKDF (reference sequence). The V end was cut by 3 bases, the J end by 3 bases, with 11 bases between.

This chain connects TRBV19 to TRBJ1-5; TRBD1 is a possible D gene (5 bases). The CDR3 length is 16 residues. Germline V gene lookup returns CDR1 LNHDA and CDR2 SQIVND (reference sequence). With 6 bases removed from V and 4 bases from J, the gap between germline ends came to 19 bases. The CDR3 DNA reads as TGTGCCAGTAGCACCTCAGGGTCGTTGGGTAATCAGCCCCAGCATTTT. Translation: CASSTSGSLGNQPQHF.

V gene TRBV30 combines with J gene TRBJ2-6, with 7 nucleotides matching TRBD1. The CDR3 consists of 15 residues. Germline lookup yields CDR1 GTSNPN and CDR2 SVGIG (reference sequence). V lost 4 bases, J lost 2 bases, and 5 bases stayed unmatched. The CDR3 region has the DNA TGTGCCTGGATGAGAGACAGGGCTGGGGCCAACGTCCTGACTTTC. This gives the protein CAWMRDRAGANVLTF.

This chain connects TRBV7-9 to TRBJ1-1, with unresolved D. Trimming pared 2 bases from V and 4 bases from J, leaving 11 bases between. Germline-derived CDR1 and CDR2 are SEHNR and FQNEAQ (reference sequence). CDR3 length equals 14 residues. The CDR3, as DNA: TGTGCCAGCAGCTTACTAAACAGCCTCACTGAAGCTTTCTTT. Its translation is CASSLLNSLTEAFF.

The chain recombines TRBV11-3 with TRBJ2-1, with D perhaps matching TRBD2 (6 bases). The V gene lost 5 bases and the J gene lost 5 bases, with 19 bases spanning the gap. Germline V gene data show CDR1 as SGHNT and CDR2 as YENEEA. The CDR3 length is 16 residues. This chain's CDR3 is CASSNGWKEGNNEQFF. The CDR3 nucleotides are TGTGCCAGCAGCAATGGGTGGAAGGAGGGAAACAATGAGCAGTTCTTC. Drawing the rest from reference TRBV11-3 and TRBJ2-1, the complete variable domain is EAGVVQSPRYKIIEKKQPVAFWCNPISGHNTLYWYLQNLGQGPELLIRYENEEAVDDSQLPKDRFSAERLKGVDSTLKIQPAELGDSAVYLCASSNGWKEGNNEQFFGPGTRLTVL.

The genes are TRBV9 and TRBJ1-2, with TRBD1 identical over 8 bases. The CDR3 consists of 16 residues. The germline V gene has CDR1 SGDLS and CDR2 YYNGEE. J gave up 6 bases and V 4 bases, and 14 bases lay outside the gene matches. The CDR3 bases are TGTGCCAGCAGCTCCCGGACAGGGACAGCGATTAATGGCTACACCTTC. This codes for CASSSRTGTAINGYTF.

This clone occurred once. The chain is built from TRBV5-1 and TRBJ2-1; 7 nucleotides match TRBD2. Looked up from germline, CDR1 is SGHRS and CDR2 is YFSETQ. The CDR3 is 14 residues long. Trimming at V came to 0 bases and at J to 6 bases, leaving 3 bases not matched to a gene. The CDR3 nucleotides are TGCGCCAGCAGCTTGGCGGGGACTATCAATGAGCAGTTCTTC. Its protein product is CASSLAGTINEQFF.

This clone appeared once. The chain combines TRBV7-2 with TRBJ2-1; TRBD2 agrees at 7 bases. The CDR3 sequence is 12 residues long. The germline V gene has CDR1 SGHTA and CDR2 FQGNSA. V shed 1 base, J shed 15 bases, and the junction held 6 bases outside the gene matches. DNA for the CDR3: TGTGCCAGCAGCTTAGAAGGCGGGAGACGGTTCTTC. Its translation: CASSLEGGRRFF.

This clone was observed once. This sequence joins TRBV28 and TRBJ2-3; 7 bases align to TRBD2. The junction had 4 bases not matched to a gene; V was cut back by 6 bases and J by 1 base. This CDR3 is 14 amino acids long. The germline V gene encodes CDR1 MDHEN and CDR2 SYDVKM. The DNA of the CDR3 is TGTGCCAGCAGGAGCGGGGCCCGCACAGATACGCAGTATTTT. Protein: CASRSGARTDTQYF.

The rearrangement links TRBV4-1 to TRBJ2-5; a weak D match, TRBD2 (5 bases). Germline-derived CDR1 and CDR2 are MGHRA and YSYEKL. The CDR3 is 12 residues long. V was shortened by 0 bases and J by 7 bases, with 6 bases between the two germline ends. This CDR3 reads CASSQDSATQYF. The CDR3 coding sequence is TGCGCCAGCAGCCAAGATAGCGCGACCCAGTACTTC.

The CDR3, as DNA: TGTGCCAGCAGGCACGGAGGACCAAGCTCCTACAATGAGCAGTTCTTC. This codes for CASRHGGPSSYNEQFF. The chain couples TRBV6-4 to TRBJ2-1; possibly TRBD2 for D (5 bases). The CDR3 spans 16 residues. Deletions cut 6 bases from V and 0 bases from J, with 15 bases between. Germline values: CDR1 MRHNA, CDR2 SNTAGT.

This sequence joins TRBV9 and TRBJ2-1; 9 nucleotides agree with TRBD2. Germline V gene sequence: CDR1 SGDLS, CDR2 YYNGEE. V lost 3 bases, J lost 7 bases, and 8 bases stayed unmatched. The CDR3 totals 15 residues. CDR3 coding DNA: TGTGCCAGCAGCGGGATAGCGGGGGCTCGAAATGAGCAGTTCTTC. It yields the protein CASSGIAGARNEQFF.

This clone was picked up a small number of times. The V call is TRBV6-1, the J call TRBJ1-2; a weak D match, TRBD1 (5 bases). The ends were cut back, 3 bases at V and 2 bases at J, with 13 bases in the middle. The CDR3 covers 15 residues. Germline loops: CDR1 MNHNS, CDR2 SASEGT. CDR3 amino acids: CASSDYRGGNYGYTF. The CDR3 coding sequence is TGTGCCAGCAGTGATTATCGGGGGGGGAACTATGGCTACACCTTC.

The V call is TRBV5-5, the J call TRBJ2-1, with 10 bases fitting TRBD2. The V gene end was trimmed by 3 bases and the J gene end by 6 bases; junction bases not matched to a gene: 9. The germline gives CDR1 SGHKS, CDR2 YYEKEE (reference sequence). The CDR3 loop spans 16 amino acids. CDR3 DNA: TGTGCCAGCAGCTCCCAAGGATTAGCGGGGGGCAATGAGCAGTTCTTC. Translation: CASSSQGLAGGNEQFF.

The V gene is TRBV4-1, the J gene TRBJ1-1, with D uncertain. Trimming pared 3 bases from V and 0 bases from J, leaving 14 bases between. The CDR3 is 16 residues long. Germline CDR1 is MGHRA and CDR2 is YSYEKL. CDR3 DNA: TGCGCCAGCAGCCAGGGAGTGGGAGTTATGAACACTGAAGCTTTCTTT. Amino acids: CASSQGVGVMNTEAFF.

The chain combines TRBV25-1 with TRBJ2-7; 9 nucleotides line up with TRBD1. Per the germline V gene, CDR1 is MGHDK and CDR2 is SYGVNS. This CDR3 spans 16 amino acids. V trimming: 3 bases; J trimming: 5 bases; junction bases outside the gene matches: 11. CDR3 in amino acids: CASSDASGTGIHEQYF. In DNA form, the CDR3 reads TGTGCCAGCAGTGATGCCTCCGGGACAGGGATCCACGAGCAGTACTTC.

This chain joins TRBV21-1 and TRBJ2-3; the listed D gene, TRBD2, was not tested against the DNA. TRBV21-1 is noted as a pseudogene. CDR3 size: 18 residues. CDR3 nucleotides: TGTGCCAGCAAAAGACTAGCGGGAGACTTGGCCTGCACAGATACGCAGTATTTT. It codes for CASKRLAGDLACTDTQYF.

V and J are TRBV29-1 and TRBJ2-5; the D gene is possibly TRBD1 (5 bases). Germline CDR1 reads SQVTM; CDR2 reads ANQGSEA. This CDR3 contains 12 residues. Trimming shortened V by 8 bases and J by 3 bases, and 13 bases separated the two germline ends. The DNA for the CDR3 is TGCAGCACCGTAGGGGCGGAAGAGACCCAGTACTTC. Its protein product is CSTVGAEETQYF.